The 15 T cell receptor beta chains reported below all come from one sample, sequenced in a study of T cell responses to AZD1222 COVID-19 vaccine. TCRdb keeps only in-frame clones here, not all; method: immunoSEQ multiplex PCR. This sample has about 56,000 clones, with 80% to 90% found just once. Source: peripheral blood, taken on day 0 of AZD1222 vaccination. These receptors originate from an adult in good health.

The rearrangement joins TRBV7-2 to TRBJ2-7; a weak D match, TRBD1 (6 bases). The CDR3 loop spans 18 amino acids. Trimming removed 0 bases at V and 0 bases at J, with 18 bases between. CDR1 is SGHTA, CDR2 FQGNSA, per germline. As DNA, the CDR3 is TGTGCCAGCAGCTTAGCGGGACACCTGAGTGATAGCTCCTACGAGCAGTACTTC. It translates to CASSLAGHLSDSSYEQYF.

V is TRBV11-2 and J is TRBJ1-6; 9 bases are a match to TRBD1. This CDR3 is built from 14 residues. Germline CDR1 reads SGHAT; CDR2 reads FQNNGV. Trimming took 3 bases from V and 11 from J; bases not matched to a gene: 5. In DNA form, the CDR3 reads TGTGCCAGCAGCTTGGGACAGGGAAGGACACCCCTCCACTTT. Translating gives CASSLGQGRTPLHF.

The chain carries TRBV10-2 and TRBJ1-5; the D gene is possibly TRBD1 (6 bases). V lost 6 bases to trimming and J lost 5 bases, with 23 bases between them. CDR1 is WSHSY, CDR2 SAAADI, per germline. The CDR3 has 17 amino acids. This CDR3 reads CASSSTGFQEIDQPQHF. The CDR3 DNA reads as TGCGCCAGCAGCAGCACAGGGTTTCAGGAAATCGATCAGCCCCAGCATTTT.

The rearrangement joins TRBV28 to TRBJ1-1, with unresolved D. Germline CDR1 reads MDHEN; CDR2 reads SYDVKM. With 6 bases removed from V and 4 bases from J, the gap between germline ends came to 15 bases. There are 14 residues in the CDR3. The CDR3: CASRPVSSGTEAFF. The CDR3 DNA is TGTGCCAGCAGACCCGTGTCCTCCGGCACTGAAGCTTTCTTT. Combining the CDR3 with reference TRBV28 and TRBJ1-1 gives the whole variable domain DVKVTQSSRYLVKRTGEKVFLECVQDMDHENMFWYRQDPGLGLRLIYFSYDVKMKEKGDIPEGYSVSREKKERFSLILESASTNQTSMYLCASRPVSSGTEAFFGQGTRLTVV.

The V call is TRBV3-1 (or the pseudogene TRBV3-2), the J call TRBJ1-2; unclear D gene. Germline V lookup: CDR1 LGHDT, CDR2 YNNKEL (reference sequence). The V and J ends lost 8 bases and 2 bases respectively, with 6 bases between them. The CDR3 runs to 11 residues. The CDR3 loop reads CASYKNYGYTF. The CDR3 coding sequence is TGTGCCAGCTATAAGAACTATGGCTACACCTTC.

The chain employs TRBV6-5 and TRBJ1-2, with 7 positions matching TRBD1. Germline trimming cut 8 bases from V and 7 bases from J; bases unmatched to any gene: 10. The CDR3 runs to 13 residues. CDR1 MNHEY and CDR2 SVGAGI come from the germline V gene. The CDR3 sequence: CASSYRGEGGYTF. The CDR3 nucleotides are TGTGCCAGCTCTTACAGGGGTGAGGGTGGCTACACCTTC.

The chain recombines TRBV18 with TRBJ1-1, with D perhaps matching TRBD1 (5 bases). Trimming stripped 5 bases from V and 4 bases from J, with 17 bases between. Germline V gene sequence: CDR1 KGHSH, CDR2 LQKENI. This CDR3 has 15 amino acids. The CDR3 region is CASSYNWGESTEAFF. The CDR3 DNA is TGTGCCAGCTCATACAATTGGGGGGAGAGCACTGAAGCTTTCTTT.

The J gene is TRBJ2-7, the V gene TRBV28; 7 positions agree with TRBD1. CDR1 MDHEN and CDR2 SYDVKM come from the germline V gene. The CDR3 has 13 amino acids. After removal of 3 bases from V and 6 bases from J, the junction contained 5 bases not matched to a gene. The CDR3, as DNA: TGTGCCAGCAGTTTGTCAACAGGGGTCGAGCAGTACTTC. Its translation is CASSLSTGVEQYF.

The gene calls are TRBV27 and TRBJ2-1, with TRBD1 matching 7 bases. Germline V gives CDR1 MNHEY, CDR2 SMNVEV (reference sequence). The CDR3 is 14 residues long. V shed 8 bases and J 1 base; nucleotides not matched to a gene: 5. Here the CDR3 reads CASQTGSSYNEQFF. The CDR3 nucleotides are TGTGCCAGCCAGACAGGGTCTTCCTACAATGAGCAGTTCTTC.

This clone was recorded a few times. The sample has other DNA sequences that encode this CDR3 too. This rearrangement joins TRBV2 to TRBJ2-7, with D hard to call. The CDR3 extends over 12 amino acids. Germline values: CDR1 SNHLY, CDR2 FYNNEI. Between the trimmed V and J ends, which lost 4 bases and 1 base, there was a span of 5 bases. The CDR3 protein is CASSGQSYEQYF. The CDR3 DNA follows: TGTGCCAGCAGTGGACAATCCTACGAGCAGTACTTC.

The V gene is TRBV6-5, the J gene TRBJ1-2; tentative D call: TRBD1 (5 bases). Germline CDR1 reads MNHEY; CDR2 reads SVGAGI. V lost 2 bases and J 4 bases, leaving 8 bases between the germline ends. This CDR3 spans 13 amino acids. The CDR3 region has the DNA TGTGCCAGCAGTTACGGGACGATCTATGGCTACACCTTC. This encodes CASSYGTIYGYTF.

The count of this clone is one. This chain uses TRBV28 with TRBJ1-2; TRBD1 matches at 9 bases. CDR3 length: 14 amino acids. From germline, CDR1 is MDHEN and CDR2 SYDVKM. Germline trimming cut 3 bases from V and 7 bases from J; bases unmatched to any gene: 6. The CDR3 protein is CASSFLGQGGGYTF. CDR3 DNA sequence: TGTGCCAGCAGTTTTCTGGGACAGGGAGGTGGCTACACCTTC.

V usage is TRBV5-1 and J usage is TRBJ2-5; 10 bases match TRBD2. Trimming cost V 0 bases and J 2 bases; bases outside gene matches: 10. Germline V gene lookup returns CDR1 SGHRS and CDR2 YFSETQ. The CDR3 is 18 residues long. The CDR3 DNA reads as TGCGCCAGCAGCTTGGGAGGTGGTAGCGGGGGGACTCAAGAGACCCAGTACTTC. The encoded protein is CASSLGGGSGGTQETQYF.

Here the CDR3 DNA reads TGCAGTGTAGGGGGTCCCTACGAGCAGTACTTC. Translating gives CSVGGPYEQYF. The chain is built from TRBV20-1 and TRBJ2-7; possibly TRBD1 for D (6 bases). Trimming left V 7 bases short and J 2 bases short, with 9 bases between. CDR3 length equals 11 residues. CDR1 is DFQATT, CDR2 SNEGSKA, per germline (reference sequence).

The chain is built from TRBV30 and TRBJ2-3, with TRBD2 matching 9 bases. CDR1 GTSNPN and CDR2 SVGIG come from the germline V gene (reference sequence). The CDR3 spans 14 residues. J lost 6 bases, V lost 1 base, and 5 bases had no gene match. CDR3: CAWSERGVADTQYF. The CDR3 DNA reads TGTGCCTGGAGTGAGCGGGGGGTTGCCGATACGCAGTATTTT. The variable domain in full, with the rest retrieved from reference TRBV30 and TRBJ2-3, is SQTIHQWPATLVQPVGSPLSLECTVEGTSNPNLYWYRQAAGRGLQLLFYSVGIGQISSEVPQNLSASRPQDRQFILSSKKLLLSDSGFYLCAWSERGVADTQYFGPGTRLTVL.